Listed below are T cell receptor beta chains from one sample, sequenced in a study of cytomegalovirus exposure and HLA in healthy donors. Repertoires were generated with immunoSEQ multiplex PCR, while TCRdb's copy carries only in-frame clones and drops some. Here the sample spans roughly 130,000 clones, under 80% being singletons. The sequencing sample was made of PBMCs. These receptor sequences come from a woman aged 50 to 65 in good health and CMV-seropositive. The conserved cysteine and the conserved F or W are not part of the CDR3 here. Fields, in order: V gene, J gene, CDR3 protein.

v_call: TRBV13
j_call: TRBJ1-1
cdr3_aa: ASSLGQFLMNTEAF

v_call: TRBV10-2
j_call: TRBJ1-1
cdr3_aa: ASKGQLMNTEAF

v_call: TRBV30
j_call: TRBJ1-2
cdr3_aa: ARRDPLLGGYT

v_call: TRBV7-2
j_call: TRBJ1-3
cdr3_aa: ASSLGQGGGGGNTIY

v_call: TRBV6-4
j_call: TRBJ1-5
cdr3_aa: ASRPDRGGESNQPQH

v_call: TRBV4-2
j_call: TRBJ1-4
cdr3_aa: ASSQERHQKKLF

v_call: TRBV5-1
j_call: TRBJ2-5
cdr3_aa: ASSLVPAGGQETQY

v_call: TRBV11-2
j_call: TRBJ2-5
cdr3_aa: ASSPTSGGIQETQY

v_call: TRBV19
j_call: TRBJ1-4
cdr3_aa: ASSIGQTGKSEKLF

v_call: TRBV7-9
j_call: TRBJ2-3
cdr3_aa: ASSRSPTALSTDTQY

v_call: TRBV18
j_call: TRBJ2-7
cdr3_aa: ASSPTGDSYEQY

v_call: TRBV15
j_call: TRBJ1-2
cdr3_aa: ATSRNREDGYT

v_call: TRBV19
j_call: TRBJ1-2
cdr3_aa: ASTKRVAGPNYGYT

v_call: TRBV30
j_call: TRBJ1-5
cdr3_aa: AWRTALPNQPQH

v_call: TRBV28
j_call: TRBJ2-2
cdr3_aa: ASSYLEGGTGELF

v_call: TRBV28
j_call: TRBJ2-7
cdr3_aa: ASSIGGSGPYEQY

v_call: TRBV30
j_call: TRBJ1-1
cdr3_aa: AWSQGLDRAAF

v_call: TRBV5-4
j_call: TRBJ1-1
cdr3_aa: ASSLVAGLEAF

v_call: TRBV6-1
j_call: TRBJ2-1
cdr3_aa: ASSASGGAFHEQF

v_call: TRBV7-2
j_call: TRBJ2-3
cdr3_aa: ASSFSVYGGDTQY

v_call: TRBV15
j_call: TRBJ2-5
cdr3_aa: ATQPDRVIGTQY

v_call: TRBV30
j_call: TRBJ1-5
cdr3_aa: AWSAGAGQPQH

v_call: TRBV11-1
j_call: TRBJ1-2
cdr3_aa: ASRRGPGELSGYT

v_call: TRBV9
j_call: TRBJ1-6
cdr3_aa: ASSVVEAGSPLH

v_call: TRBV2
j_call: TRBJ2-1
cdr3_aa: ASRREAGGYNEQF

v_call: TRBV7-9
j_call: TRBJ2-3
cdr3_aa: ASSLIPEDTQY

v_call: TRBV2
j_call: TRBJ2-2
cdr3_aa: ASSEKVGQGYGTGELF

v_call: TRBV2
j_call: TRBJ1-3
cdr3_aa: ASSTVHFLGNTIY

v_call: TRBV4-1
j_call: TRBJ2-5
cdr3_aa: ASSQVWGDRYQETQY

v_call: TRBV29-1
j_call: TRBJ1-1
cdr3_aa: SVAPNLRQGRTEAF

v_call: TRBV19
j_call: TRBJ1-5
cdr3_aa: ASSLRQDNQPQH

v_call: TRBV6-5
j_call: TRBJ2-1
cdr3_aa: ASRTDRADEQF